This TCR beta chain is drawn from a study of T cell responses to AZD1222 COVID-19 vaccine. Study results and limitations: Donors were largely white British and mainly female; clonal diversity was possibly underestimated. Baseline seropositivity characterized only six AZD1222 recipients. CD4 TCRs covered the whole spike, strongest at regions 160-218 and 743-854.

Profiled with immunoSEQ multiplex PCR; TCRdb holds only in-frame clones, not every one. The table records fewer than 95,000 clones, 85% to 90% of them present only once. The CDR3 is made up of 16 amino acids. The trim removed 6 bases at V and 1 base at J, leaving 8 bases unmatched. On this clone: The antigen is not known.

The source of this sequence is an adult in good health. This sample comprised peripheral blood, obtained on day 0 of AZD1222 vaccination. The chain couples TRBV23-1 to TRBJ1-2; 10 bases align to TRBD1. TRBV23-1 is recorded as an ORF, its role being uncertain. The CDR3 loop is CASRPHWDRGNYGYTF. The CDR3 DNA follows: TGCGCCAGCAGGCCCCACTGGGACAGGGGTAACTATGGCTACACCTTC.